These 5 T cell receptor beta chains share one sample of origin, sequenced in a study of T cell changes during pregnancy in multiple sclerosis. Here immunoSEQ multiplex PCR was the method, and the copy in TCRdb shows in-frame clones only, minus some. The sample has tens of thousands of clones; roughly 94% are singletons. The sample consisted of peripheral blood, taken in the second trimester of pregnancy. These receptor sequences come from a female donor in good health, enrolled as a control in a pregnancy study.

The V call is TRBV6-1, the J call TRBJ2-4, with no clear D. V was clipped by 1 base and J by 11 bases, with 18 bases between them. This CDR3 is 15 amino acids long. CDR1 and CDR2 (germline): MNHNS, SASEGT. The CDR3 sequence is CASSEGGTLYWLQYF. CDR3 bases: TGTGCCAGCAGTGAAGGCGGCACTTTATATTGGCTTCAGTACTTC.

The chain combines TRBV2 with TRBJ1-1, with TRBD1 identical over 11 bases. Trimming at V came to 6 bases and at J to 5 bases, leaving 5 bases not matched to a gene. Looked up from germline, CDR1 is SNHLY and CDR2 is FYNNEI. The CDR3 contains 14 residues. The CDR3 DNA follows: TGTGCCAGCAGCTTGGACAGGGGGCCTACTGAAGCTTTCTTT. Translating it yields CASSLDRGPTEAFF.

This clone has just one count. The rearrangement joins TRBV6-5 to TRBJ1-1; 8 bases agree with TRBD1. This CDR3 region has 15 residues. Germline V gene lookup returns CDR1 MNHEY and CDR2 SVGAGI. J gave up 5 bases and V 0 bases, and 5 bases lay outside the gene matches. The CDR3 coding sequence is TGTGCCAGCAGTTACTCGGCAGGGGGCGAGACTGAAGCTTTCTTT. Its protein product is CASSYSAGGETEAFF.

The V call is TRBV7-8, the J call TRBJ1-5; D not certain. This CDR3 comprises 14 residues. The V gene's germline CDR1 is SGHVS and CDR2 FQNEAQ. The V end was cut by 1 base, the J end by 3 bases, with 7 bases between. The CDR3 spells CASSLGPPNQPQHF. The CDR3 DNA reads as TGTGCCAGCAGCTTAGGGCCCCCCAATCAGCCCCAGCATTTT.

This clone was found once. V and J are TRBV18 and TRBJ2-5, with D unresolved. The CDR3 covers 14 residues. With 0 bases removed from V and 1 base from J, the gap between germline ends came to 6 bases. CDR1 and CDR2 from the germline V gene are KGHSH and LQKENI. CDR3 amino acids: CASSPPSLQETQYF. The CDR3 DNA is TGTGCCAGCTCACCACCGTCACTCCAAGAGACCCAGTACTTC.